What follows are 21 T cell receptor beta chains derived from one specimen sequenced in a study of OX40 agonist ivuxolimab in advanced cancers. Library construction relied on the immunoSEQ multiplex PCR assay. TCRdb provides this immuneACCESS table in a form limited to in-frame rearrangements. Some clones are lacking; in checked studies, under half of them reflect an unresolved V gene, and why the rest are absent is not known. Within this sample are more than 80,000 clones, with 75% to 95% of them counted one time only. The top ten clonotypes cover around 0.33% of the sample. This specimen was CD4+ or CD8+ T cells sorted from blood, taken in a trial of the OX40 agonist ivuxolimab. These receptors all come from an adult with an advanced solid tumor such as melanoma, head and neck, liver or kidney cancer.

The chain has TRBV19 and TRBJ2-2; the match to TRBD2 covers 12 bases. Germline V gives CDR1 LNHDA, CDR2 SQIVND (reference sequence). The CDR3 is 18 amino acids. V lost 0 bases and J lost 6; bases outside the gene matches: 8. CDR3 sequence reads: CASSIEVRLAGVPGELFF. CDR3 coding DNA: TGTGCCAGTAGTATAGAGGTCCGACTAGCGGGAGTCCCCGGGGAGCTGTTTTTT.

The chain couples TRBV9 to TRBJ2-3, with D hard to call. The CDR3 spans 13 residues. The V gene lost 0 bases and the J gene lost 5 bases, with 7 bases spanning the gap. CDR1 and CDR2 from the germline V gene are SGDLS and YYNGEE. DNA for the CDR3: TGTGCCAGCAGCGTAGTATTAGAAGATACGCAGTATTTT. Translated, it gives CASSVVLEDTQYF.

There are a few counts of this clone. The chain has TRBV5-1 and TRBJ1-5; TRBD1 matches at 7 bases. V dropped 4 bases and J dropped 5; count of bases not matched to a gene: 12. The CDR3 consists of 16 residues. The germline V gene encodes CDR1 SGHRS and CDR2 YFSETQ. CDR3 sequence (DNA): TGCGCCAGCAGCCCCGGGACAGCCCCGGAGGATCAGCCCCAGCATTTT. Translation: CASSPGTAPEDQPQHF.

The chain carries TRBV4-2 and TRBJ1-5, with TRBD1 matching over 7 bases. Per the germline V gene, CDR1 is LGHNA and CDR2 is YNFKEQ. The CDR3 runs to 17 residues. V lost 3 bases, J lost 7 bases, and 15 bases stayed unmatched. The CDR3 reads CASSHLHDRVRGQPQHF. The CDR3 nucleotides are TGTGCCAGCAGCCACCTCCACGACAGGGTGAGGGGACAGCCCCAGCATTTT.

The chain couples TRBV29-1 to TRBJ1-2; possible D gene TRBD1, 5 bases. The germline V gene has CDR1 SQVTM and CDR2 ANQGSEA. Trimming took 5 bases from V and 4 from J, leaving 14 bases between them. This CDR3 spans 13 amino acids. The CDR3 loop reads CSVRQGTGYGYTF. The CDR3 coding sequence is TGCAGCGTTCGGCAGGGTACGGGCTATGGCTACACCTTC. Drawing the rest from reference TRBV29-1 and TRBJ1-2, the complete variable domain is SAVISQKPSRDICQRGTSLTIQCQVDSQVTMMFWYRQQPGQSLTLIATANQGSEATYESGFVIDKFPISRPNLTFSTLTVSNMSPEDSSIYLCSVRQGTGYGYTFGSGTRLTVV.

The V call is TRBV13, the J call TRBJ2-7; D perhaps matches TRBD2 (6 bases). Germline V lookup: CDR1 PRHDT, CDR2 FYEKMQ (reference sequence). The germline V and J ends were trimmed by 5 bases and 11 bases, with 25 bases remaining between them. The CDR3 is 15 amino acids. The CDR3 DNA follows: TGTGCCAGCAGCCCTTTCGGGAGCGGGCCCCCAGATGAGTACTTC. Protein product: CASSPFGSGPPDEYF.

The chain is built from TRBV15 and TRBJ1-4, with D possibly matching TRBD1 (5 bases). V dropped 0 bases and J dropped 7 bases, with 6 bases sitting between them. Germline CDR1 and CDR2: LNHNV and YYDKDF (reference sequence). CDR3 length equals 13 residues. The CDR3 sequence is CATSRDRAEKLFF. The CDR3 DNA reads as TGTGCCACCAGCAGAGACAGGGCTGAAAAACTGTTTTTT.

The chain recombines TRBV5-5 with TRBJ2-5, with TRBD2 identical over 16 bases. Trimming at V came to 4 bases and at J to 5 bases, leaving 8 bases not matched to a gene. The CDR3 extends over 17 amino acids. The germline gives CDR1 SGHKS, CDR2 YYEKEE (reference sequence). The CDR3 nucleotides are TGTGCCAGCAGCCTGGGACTAGCGGGAGGGCCATCGGAGACCCAGTACTTC. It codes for CASSLGLAGGPSETQYF.

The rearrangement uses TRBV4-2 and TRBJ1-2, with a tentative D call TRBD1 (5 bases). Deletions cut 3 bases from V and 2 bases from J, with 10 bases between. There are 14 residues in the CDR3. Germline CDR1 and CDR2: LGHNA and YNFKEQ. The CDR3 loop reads CASSQAGQNYGYTF. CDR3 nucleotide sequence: TGTGCCAGCAGCCAGGCAGGACAAAACTATGGCTACACCTTC.

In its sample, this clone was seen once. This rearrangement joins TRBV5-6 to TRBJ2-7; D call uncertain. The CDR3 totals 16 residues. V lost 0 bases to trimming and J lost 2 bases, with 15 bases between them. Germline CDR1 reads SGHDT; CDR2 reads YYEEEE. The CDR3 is CASSLGAFGDPYEQYF. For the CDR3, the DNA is TGTGCCAGCAGCTTGGGGGCCTTTGGAGACCCCTACGAGCAGTACTTC.

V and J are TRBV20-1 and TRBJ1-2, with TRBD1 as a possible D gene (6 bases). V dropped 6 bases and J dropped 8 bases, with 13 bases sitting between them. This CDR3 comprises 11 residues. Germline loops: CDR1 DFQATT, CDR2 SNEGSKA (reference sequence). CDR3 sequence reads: CSAAAGDGYTF. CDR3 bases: TGCAGTGCCGCCGCAGGGGACGGCTACACCTTC.

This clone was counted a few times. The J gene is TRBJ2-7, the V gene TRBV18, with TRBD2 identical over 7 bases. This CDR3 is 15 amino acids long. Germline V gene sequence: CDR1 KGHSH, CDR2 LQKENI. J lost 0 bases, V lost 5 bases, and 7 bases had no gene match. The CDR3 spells CASSTDLAASYEQYF. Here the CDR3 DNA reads TGTGCCAGCTCAACCGACCTAGCGGCCTCCTACGAGCAGTACTTC. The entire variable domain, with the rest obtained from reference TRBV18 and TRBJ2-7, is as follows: NAGVMQNPRHLVRRRGQEARLRCSPMKGHSHVYWYRQLPEEGLKFMVYLQKENIIDESGMPKERFSAEFPKEGPSILRIQQVVRGDSAAYFCASSTDLAASYEQYFGPGTRLTVT.

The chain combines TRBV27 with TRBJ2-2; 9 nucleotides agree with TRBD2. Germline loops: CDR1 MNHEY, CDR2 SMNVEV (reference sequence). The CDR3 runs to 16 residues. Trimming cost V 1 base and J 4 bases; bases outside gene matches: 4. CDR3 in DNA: TGTGCCAGCAGTTTATTGGCGGGAGGGAGCACCGGGGAGCTGTTTTTT. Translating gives CASSLLAGGSTGELFF.

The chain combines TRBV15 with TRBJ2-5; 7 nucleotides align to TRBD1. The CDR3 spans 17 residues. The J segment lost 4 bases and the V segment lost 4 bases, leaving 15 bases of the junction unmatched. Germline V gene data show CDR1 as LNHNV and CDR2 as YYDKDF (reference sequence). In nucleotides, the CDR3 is TGTGCCACCAGCAACACAGTGACAGGGCCCCCCCGAGAGACCCAGTACTTC. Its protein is CATSNTVTGPPRETQYF.

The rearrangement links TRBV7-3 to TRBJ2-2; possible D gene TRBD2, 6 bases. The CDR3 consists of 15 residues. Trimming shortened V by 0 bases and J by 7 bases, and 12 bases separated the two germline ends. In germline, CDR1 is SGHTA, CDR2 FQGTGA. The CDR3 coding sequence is TGTGCCAGCAGCTTAACGGCTACTAGCAACGGGGAGCTGTTTTTT. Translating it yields CASSLTATSNGELFF.

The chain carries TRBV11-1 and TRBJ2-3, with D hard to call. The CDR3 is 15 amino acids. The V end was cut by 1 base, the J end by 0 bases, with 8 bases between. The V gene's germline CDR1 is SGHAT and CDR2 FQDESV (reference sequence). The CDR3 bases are TGTGCCAGCAGCTTAGGATCCGTTAGCACAGATACGCAGTATTTT. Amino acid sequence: CASSLGSVSTDTQYF. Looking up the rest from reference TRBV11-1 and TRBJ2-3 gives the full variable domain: EAEVAQSPRYKITEKSQAVAFWCDPISGHATLYWYRQILGQGPELLVQFQDESVVDDSQLPKDRFSAERLKGVDSTLKIQPAELGDSAMYLCASSLGSVSTDTQYFGPGTRLTVL.

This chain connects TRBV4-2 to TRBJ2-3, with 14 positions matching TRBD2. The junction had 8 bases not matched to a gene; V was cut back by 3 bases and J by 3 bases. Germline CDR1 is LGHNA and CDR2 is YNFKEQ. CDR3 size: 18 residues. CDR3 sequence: CASSQRLAGGGGTDTQYF. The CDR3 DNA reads TGTGCCAGCAGCCAGAGACTAGCGGGAGGGGGTGGGACAGATACGCAGTATTTT.

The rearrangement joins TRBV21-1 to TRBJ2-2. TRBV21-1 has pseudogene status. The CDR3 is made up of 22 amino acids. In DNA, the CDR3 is TGTGCCAGCAGCAAATCGGGACCCGATGATGTCGGGAAGAGCGCGAACACCGGGGAGCTGTTTTTT. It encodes CASSKSGPDDVGKSANTGELFF.

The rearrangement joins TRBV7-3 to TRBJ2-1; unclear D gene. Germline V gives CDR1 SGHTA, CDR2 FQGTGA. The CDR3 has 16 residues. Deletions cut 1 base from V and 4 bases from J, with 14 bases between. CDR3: CASSLRVTYPYNEQFF. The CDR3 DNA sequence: TGTGCCAGCAGCTTAAGGGTAACTTACCCTTACAATGAGCAGTTCTTC.

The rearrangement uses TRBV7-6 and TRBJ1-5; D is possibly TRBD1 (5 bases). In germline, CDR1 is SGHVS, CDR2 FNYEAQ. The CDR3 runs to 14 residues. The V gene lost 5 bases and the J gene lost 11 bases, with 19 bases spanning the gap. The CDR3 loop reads CASSRDQNSPTQHF. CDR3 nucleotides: TGTGCCAGCAGCCGGGACCAGAATTCCCCCACCCAGCATTTT.

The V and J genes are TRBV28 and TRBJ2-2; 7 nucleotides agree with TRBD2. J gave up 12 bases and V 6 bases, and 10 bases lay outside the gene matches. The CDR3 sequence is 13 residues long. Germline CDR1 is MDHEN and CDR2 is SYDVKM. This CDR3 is CASSVQTSPKLFF. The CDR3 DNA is TGTGCCAGCAGCGTGCAGACTAGCCCCAAGCTGTTTTTT.